The present TCR beta chain was sequenced within a study of identical twins. Overall study results and limits: Insertions ran lower in abundant cord blood beta clonotypes, though not in memory repertoires. In zero-insertion analyses, partial confounding could arise from invariant MAIT and iNKT cells.

In this sample, this clonotype turned up a few times. Its antigen remains unidentified. A universal primer site was incorporated via template switching, and the cDNA contained unique molecular identifiers. TCRdb passed the 5' RACE reads through MiXCR, listing each CDR3 protein once. The repertoire holds around 530,000 distinct CDR3 sequences, with around 15% as singletons. Germline values: CDR1 DFQATT, CDR2 SNEGSKA (reference sequence). Trimming took 6 bases from V and 0 from J, leaving 20 bases between them. CDR3 length: 16 amino acids. All donors were healthy Caucasians. A further study also used this sample, focusing on yellow fever vaccine responses in identical twins.

Sample: CD4+ T cells sorted from blood. This TCR was recovered from a woman aged 18-30 years in good health. V is TRBV20-1 and J is TRBJ2-5; D might be TRBD2 (6 bases). The CDR3 here is CSAPSASAQNQETQYF. The CDR3 nucleotides read TGCAGTGCCCCCTCGGCTAGCGCACAAAACCAAGAGACCCAGTACTTC.